This TCR beta chain was found in a study of blood T cell repertoires in COVID-19. Study overall: Acute and convalescent COVID-19 specimens originated in the United States, Italy and Spain. In each case, the material was cDNA or gDNA derived from T cells, B-cell-depleted T cells, or PBMCs.

How the authors handled the data: Nucleated cell counts were estimated from reference gene primer amplification. Sequenced by immunoSEQ multiplex PCR; TCRdb stores in-frame clones only, minus some. V and J calls and clone size follow that table, whereas D and trimming were derived from the DNA. The sample includes approximately 31,000 clones, 85% of them seen just once. V lost 3 bases and J lost 5, with 13 bases in between. Germline CDR1 is SNHLY and CDR2 is FYNNEI. This CDR3 region has 14 residues. This chain links TRBV2 with TRBJ1-1; possible D gene TRBD1, 6 bases. Sample: peripheral blood. The clonotype comes from a woman aged 55-70 years with active COVID-19. In DNA, the CDR3 is TGTGCCAGCAGTGAGGGGGGGGGCTTGACTGAAGCTTTCTTT. Its protein is CASSEGGGLTEAFF.